Given below is one T cell receptor beta chain in context. The data stem from a study of blood T cell repertoires in COVID-19. Looking at the study overall: Both acute and convalescent COVID-19 samples were obtained from the United States, Italy and Spain. Nucleic acid was either cDNA or gDNA, and it came from T cells, B-cell-depleted T cells, or PBMCs.

Per the study methods: The authors estimated nucleated cell counts from reference gene primer amplification. The repertoire was sequenced with immunoSEQ multiplex PCR; TCRdb's copy has only in-frame clones and lacks some. That table gives V, J and clone size, and the DNA gave D and trimming. The table lists about 210,000 clones, about 83% of them singletons, with around 2.3% in the top ten. The germline CDR1 and CDR2 sequences are LNHDA and SQIVND (reference sequence). The V gene lost 9 bases and the J gene lost 0 bases, with 8 bases spanning the gap. This CDR3 comprises 13 residues. The chain links TRBV19 to TRBJ2-2, with D tentatively TRBD1 (6 bases). This receptor was obtained from a woman in her thirties or forties with active or convalescent COVID-19. The sequenced material came from peripheral blood. Here the CDR3 reads CASRQANTGELFF. Here the CDR3 DNA reads TGTGCCAGCCGACAGGCGAACACCGGGGAGCTGTTTTTT.